Included here is one T cell receptor beta chain sequence, with context. In the study's own analysis: Nucleated cell counts were estimated from reference gene primer amplification. Assay: immunoSEQ multiplex PCR; the TCRdb copy retains only in-frame clones and omits some. D and trimming were read from the DNA, whereas the V and J calls and clone size are those reported in that table. The repertoire holds 180,000 or so clones, with approximately 83% as singletons. The data stem from a study of blood T cell repertoires in COVID-19. About the study: COVID-19 samples from acute and convalescent phases originated in the United States, Italy and Spain.

After removal of 1 base from V and 13 bases from J, the junction contained 7 bases not matched to a gene. Germline-derived CDR1 and CDR2 are SGHTA and FQGTGA. The CDR3 spans 13 residues. V is TRBV7-3 and J is TRBJ2-1; 7 nucleotides match TRBD1. The sequenced sample was peripheral blood. The receptor was isolated from a man between 60 and 75 years old with acute or convalescent COVID-19. The CDR3, as DNA: TGTGCCAGCAGCTTAAGACAGGGAAGCGGCCAGTTCTTC. Its translation: CASSLRQGSGQFF. Looking up the rest from reference TRBV7-3 and TRBJ2-1 gives the full variable domain: GAGVSQTPSNKVTEKGKYVELRCDPISGHTALYWYRQSLGQGPEFLIYFQGTGAADDSGLPNDRFFAVRPEGSVSTLKIQRTERGDSAVYLCASSLRQGSGQFFGPGTRLTVL.